This passage covers 19 T cell receptor beta chains from one sample sequenced in a study of T cell responses to AZD1222 COVID-19 vaccine. Clones were sequenced by immunoSEQ multiplex PCR, and TCRdb holds only the in-frame ones, with some missing. The sample includes 150,000 to 200,000 clones, 80% to 95% of them seen just once. Sequencing used peripheral blood, obtained on day 0 of AZD1222 vaccination. These receptors came from an adult in good health.

The V call is TRBV19, the J call TRBJ2-1; 14 nucleotides agree with TRBD2. CDR1 is LNHDA, CDR2 SQIVND, per germline (reference sequence). CDR3 length: 15 residues. The ends lost 5 bases at V and 5 bases at J; junction bases unmatched: 2. CDR3 sequence: CASSETSGRDNEQFF. CDR3 DNA: TGTGCCAGTAGTGAGACTAGCGGGAGGGACAATGAGCAGTTCTTC. Together with reference TRBV19 and TRBJ2-1, the CDR3 gives the full variable domain: DGGITQSPKYLFRKEGQNVTLSCEQNLNHDAMYWYRQDPGQGLRLIYYSQIVNDFQKGDIAEGYSVSREKKESFPLTVTSAQKNPTAFYLCASSETSGRDNEQFFGPGTRLTVL.

The chain employs TRBV27 and TRBJ1-4; D possibly corresponds to TRBD1 (5 bases). CDR1 and CDR2 (germline): MNHEY, SMNVEV (reference sequence). V was cut by 6 bases and J by 0 bases, with 11 bases left in between. The CDR3 contains 15 residues. In nucleotides, the CDR3 is TGTGCCAGCAGAACAGGCGTAGCAACTAATGAAAAACTGTTTTTT. This gives the protein CASRTGVATNEKLFF. Full variable domain (rest looked up from reference TRBV27 and TRBJ1-4): EAQVTQNPRYLITVTGKKLTVTCSQNMNHEYMSWYRQDPGLGLRQIYYSMNVEVTDKGDVPEGYKVSRKEKRNFPLILESPSPNQTSLYFCASRTGVATNEKLFFGSGTQLSVL.

Regarding this clone: Different DNA sequences within this sample yield the same CDR3. The chain links TRBV30 to TRBJ1-1; 8 bases line up with TRBD1. Germline CDR1 is GTSNPN and CDR2 is SVGIG (reference sequence). V gave up 5 bases and J gave up 0 bases; unmatched junction bases: 2. This CDR3 is 13 amino acids long. In DNA form, the CDR3 reads TGTGCCTGGGACAGGGGATTGAACACTGAAGCTTTCTTT. Protein sequence: CAWDRGLNTEAFF.

The chain uses TRBV5-1 and TRBJ1-3; D is perhaps TRBD1 (5 bases). Trimming stripped 0 bases from V and 1 base from J, with 8 bases between. CDR3 size: 15 residues. CDR1 and CDR2 from the germline V gene are SGHRS and YFSETQ. The CDR3 sequence: CASSLDGTSGNTIYF. The DNA for the CDR3 is TGCGCCAGCAGCTTGGACGGGACGTCTGGAAACACCATATATTTT.

The rearrangement links TRBV6-1 to TRBJ1-5; D remains ambiguous. The CDR3 loop spans 17 amino acids. Deletions cut 4 bases from V and 0 bases from J, with 16 bases between. CDR1 is MNHNS, CDR2 SASEGT, per germline. CDR3 amino acids: CASSASGNFYSNQPQHF. The CDR3 region has the DNA TGTGCCAGCAGTGCCAGCGGGAATTTTTATAGCAATCAGCCCCAGCATTTT.

This clone was seen only a few times. This sample also contains other DNA sequences that code for the same CDR3. V gene TRBV5-8 combines with J gene TRBJ2-1; TRBD1 agrees at 9 bases. The CDR3 runs 18 residues. Trimming removed 0 bases from V and 9 bases from J; junction bases left unmatched: 16. Germline CDR1 reads SGHTS; CDR2 reads YDEGEE. DNA for the CDR3: TGTGCCAGCAGCTTGGCCGGGACAGGGTTTTACTGGGAGGGTGAGCAGTTCTTC. Its translation: CASSLAGTGFYWEGEQFF.

DNA of the CDR3: TGTGCCAGCAGTTTATTTGAGGGAAGTAATTCACCCCTCCACTTT. As protein: CASSLFEGSNSPLHF. The genes are TRBV28 and TRBJ1-6; the D is unclear. V lost 1 base, J lost 6 bases, and 10 bases lay in between. Germline values: CDR1 MDHEN, CDR2 SYDVKM. The length of the CDR3 is 15 residues.

The V call is TRBV7-2, the J call TRBJ2-1, with 15 positions matching TRBD2. CDR1 is SGHTA, CDR2 FQGNSA, per germline. V lost 4 bases to trimming and J lost 12 bases; unmatched junction nucleotides: 7. The CDR3 spans 15 residues. CDR3 sequence (DNA): TGTGCCAGCAGCTCCTGGACTAGCGGGGGGGCTGGGCAGTTCTTC. Its protein is CASSSWTSGGAGQFF.

V gene TRBV6-5 combines with J gene TRBJ2-1, with TRBD2 identical over 11 bases. The CDR3 is 13 amino acids. Germline V gene sequence: CDR1 MNHEY, CDR2 SVGAGI. V shed 6 bases, J shed 9 bases, and the junction held 4 bases outside the gene matches. CDR3 nucleotides: TGTGCCAGCAGGCCGGGACTAGCGGCTGAGCAGTTCTTC. Residues: CASRPGLAAEQFF.

The chain links TRBV4-1 to TRBJ2-1; 11 bases fit TRBD2. Germline V gene data show CDR1 as MGHRA and CDR2 as YSYEKL. Germline trimming cut 0 bases from V and 10 bases from J; bases unmatched to any gene: 14. This CDR3 has 18 amino acids. The CDR3 nucleotides read TGCGCCAGCAGCCAAGATGGAGTTGGGCTAGCGGGGGGCGGCGAGCAGTTCTTC. Protein sequence: CASSQDGVGLAGGGEQFF.

This rearrangement joins TRBV2 to TRBJ2-1, with 11 bases identical to TRBD2. V trimming: 6 bases; J trimming: 2 bases; junction bases outside the gene matches: 3. There are 15 residues in the CDR3. The germline V gene encodes CDR1 SNHLY and CDR2 FYNNEI. CDR3 in amino acids: CASRETSGTYNEQFF. As DNA, the CDR3 is TGTGCCAGCAGAGAGACTAGCGGGACCTACAATGAGCAGTTCTTC.

This sequence joins TRBV10-3 and TRBJ1-2; D is possibly TRBD1 (5 bases). The V gene lost 8 bases and the J gene lost 2 bases, with 12 bases spanning the gap. Germline lookup yields CDR1 ENHRY and CDR2 SYGVKD. This CDR3 has 13 amino acids. The CDR3 nucleotides are TGTGCCATCTTGGACACCTCAAACTATGGCTACACCTTC. Its translation is CAILDTSNYGYTF.

The V call is TRBV12-5, the J call TRBJ1-1; no clear D gene. The germline gives CDR1 LGHNT, CDR2 FRNRAP. This CDR3 has 14 amino acids. V was shortened by 3 bases and J by 0 bases, with 8 bases between the two germline ends. The CDR3 region is CASGLGQLNTEAFF. In nucleotides, the CDR3 is TGTGCTAGTGGTTTAGGGCAGTTGAACACTGAAGCTTTCTTT.

Worth noting for this clone: This sample includes further DNA sequences coding for the same CDR3. The chain links TRBV2 to TRBJ2-5; the D is unclear. CDR1 is SNHLY, CDR2 FYNNEI, per germline. Trimming cost V 6 bases and J 5 bases, with 7 bases left between them. This CDR3 spans 11 amino acids. CDR3 region: CASSARETQYF. The DNA of the CDR3 is TGTGCCAGCAGCGCTAGGGAGACCCAGTACTTC.

J is TRBJ2-7 and V is TRBV3-1 (or the pseudogene TRBV3-2); D call uncertain. The V end was cut by 1 base, the J end by 6 bases, with 7 bases between. The CDR3 runs to 12 residues. Germline CDR1 is LGHDT and CDR2 is YNNKEL (reference sequence). CDR3 residues: CASSQGGSEQYF. DNA of the CDR3: TGTGCCAGCAGCCAAGGAGGATCCGAGCAGTACTTC.

This sequence joins TRBV4-1 and TRBJ2-1, with 9 bases identical to TRBD1. Trimming removed 1 base from V and 3 bases from J; junction bases left unmatched: 7. Germline V gives CDR1 MGHRA, CDR2 YSYEKL. This CDR3 region has 17 residues. The CDR3 here is CASSQVPRDRDYNEQFF. CDR3 DNA: TGCGCCAGCAGCCAAGTGCCCCGGGACAGGGACTACAATGAGCAGTTCTTC.

The chain uses TRBV7-9 and TRBJ1-6; 9 nucleotides align to TRBD1. CDR1 is SEHNR, CDR2 FQNEAQ, per germline (reference sequence). The CDR3 loop spans 14 amino acids. V lost 6 bases to trimming and J lost 7 bases; unmatched junction nucleotides: 4. This CDR3 is CASRPDRGNSPLHF. In DNA form, the CDR3 reads TGTGCCAGCAGGCCGGACAGGGGAAATTCACCCCTCCACTTT. Full variable domain (rest looked up from reference TRBV7-9 and TRBJ1-6): DTGVSQNPRHKITKRGQNVTFRCDPISEHNRLYWYRQTLGQGPEFLTYFQNEAQLEKSRLLSDRFSAERPKGSFSTLEIQRTEQGDSAMYLCASRPDRGNSPLHFGNGTRLTVT.

The J gene is TRBJ2-7, the V gene TRBV18; a weak D match, TRBD1 (6 bases). Between the trimmed V and J ends, which lost 5 bases and 5 bases, there was a span of 13 bases. This CDR3 region has 13 residues. Germline CDR1 reads KGHSH; CDR2 reads LQKENI. CDR3 residues: CASSSVQGNEQYF. In DNA, the CDR3 is TGTGCCAGCTCAAGTGTACAGGGCAACGAGCAGTACTTC.

This sequence joins TRBV3-1 (or the pseudogene TRBV3-2) and TRBJ1-1, with a tentative D call TRBD1 (5 bases). Trimming stripped 4 bases from V and 4 bases from J, with 13 bases between. Looked up from germline, CDR1 is LGHDT and CDR2 is YNNKEL (reference sequence). This CDR3 has 14 residues. CDR3 nucleotides: TGTGCCAGCAGCCCTATGGGGGGGAGCACTGAAGCTTTCTTT. Translated, it gives CASSPMGGSTEAFF.